This TCR beta chain comes out of a study of cytomegalovirus exposure and HLA in healthy donors. This CDR3 region has 18 residues. The ends lost 0 bases at V and 5 bases at J; junction bases unmatched: 12. CDR1 and CDR2 (germline): ENHRY, SYGVKD. Here immunoSEQ multiplex PCR was the method, and the copy in TCRdb shows in-frame clones only, minus some. The sample records almost 200,000 clones, around 80% being singletons. The chain links TRBV10-3 to TRBJ2-1; 8 bases line up with TRBD2. The clonotype originates from a woman in her twenties or thirties in good health and CMV-seronegative. Input material: PBMCs. The CDR3 protein is CAISESVFGRGVNNEQFF. CDR3 in DNA: TGTGCCATCAGTGAGTCGGTTTTTGGGCGGGGGGTCAACAATGAGCAGTTCTTC.